This T cell receptor (beta chain) was found in a study of blood T cell repertoires in COVID-19. V lost 6 bases and J 5 bases, leaving 10 bases between the germline ends. The CDR3 contains 12 residues. Authors' processing steps: Reference gene primer amplification gave estimated nucleated cell counts. Assay used: immunoSEQ multiplex PCR; TCRdb lists only in-frame clones, some missing. V and J calls and clone size are those listed in that table; D and trimming were worked out from the DNA. Of 310,000 or so clones in the sample, approximately 88% are singletons; the top ten hold around 6.6%. This TCR was sampled from a man in his late teens or twenties who had recovered from COVID-19. Sequenced: peripheral blood. V usage is TRBV23-1 and J usage is TRBJ1-1; D unresolved. TRBV23-1 has ORF status, its function being uncertain. For the CDR3, the DNA is TGCGCCAGCAGCCCAAGTCGGACTGAAGCTTTCTTT. Translating it yields CASSPSRTEAFF.